A selection of T cell receptor beta chains follows, all from one sample in a study. TCRdb fed the 5' RACE reads into MiXCR, producing one record per CDR3 protein. The sample holds approximately 58,000 distinct CDR3 sequences, around 24% seen once. Sample: tumor-infiltrating Tregs sorted from the breast tumor. The receptors here all came from a female donor with breast cancer. Each CDR3 is given with its conserved first and last residue. A D gene is named only where the DNA matches it firmly. Clone size is given for some rows only: seen once, a few or many times, or a class if the clone is expanded.

TRBJ2-6	many	TRBD2	17	TRBV7-2	CASSLAGTTSGANVLTF	TGTGCCAGCAGCTTAGCCGGGACTACCTCTGGGGCCAACGTCCTGACTTTC
TRBJ2-1	.	.	15	TRBV9	CASSVAGQSYNEQFF	TGTGCCAGCAGCGTTGCGGGACAGTCCTACAATGAGCAGTTCTTC
TRBJ1-4	few	.	14	TRBV7-2	CASKGPPAYEKLFF	TGTGCCAGCAAAGGGCCCCCCGCATATGAAAAACTGTTTTTT
TRBJ2-5	many	TRBD1	16	TRBV24-1	CATSDPTGANRETQYF	TGTGCCACCAGTGACCCGACAGGGGCCAACAGGGAGACCCAGTACTTC
TRBJ2-7	.	.	12	TRBV29-1	CSVEDTSYEQYF	TGCAGCGTTGAAGACACGTCCTACGAACAGTACTTC
TRBJ1-1	.	TRBD1	18	TRBV9	CASSVGPGTGGTNTEAFF	TGTGCCAGCAGCGTAGGGCCGGGGACAGGCGGGACGAACACTGAAGCTTTCTTT
TRBJ2-3	.	TRBD2	15	TRBV30	CAWSVLGGSADTQYF	TGTGCCTGGAGTGTACTGGGCGGGAGTGCAGATACGCAGTATTTT
TRBJ2-1	.	TRBD2	15	TRBV20-1	CSARVRAGGPNEQFF	TGCAGTGCTAGAGTCCGGGCGGGAGGGCCCAATGAGCAGTTCTTC
TRBJ1-5	.	TRBD1	14	TRBV18	CASSSQGFGQPQHF	TGTGCCAGCTCGTCACAGGGGTTCGGTCAGCCCCAGCATTTT
TRBJ1-2	many	.	14	TRBV20-1	CSARTSGLSYGYTF	TGCAGTGCTAGAACGTCAGGGTTAAGCTATGGCTACACCTTC
TRBJ2-7	few	.	11	TRBV10-3	CAFSDLREQYF	TGTGCCTTCAGTGATTTGAGGGAGCAGTACTTC
TRBJ1-1	few	.	14	TRBV14	CASSHSGKFTEAFF	TGTGCCAGCAGCCATTCAGGGAAATTCACTGAAGCTTTCTTT
TRBJ2-2	many	TRBD2	15	TRBV5-1	CASSGTSGIGGELFF	TGCGCCAGCAGCGGGACTAGCGGGATAGGCGGGGAGCTGTTTTTT
TRBJ1-2	few	.	14	TRBV20-1	CGARDPGSFYGYTF	TGCGGTGCTAGAGATCCGGGCAGCTTCTATGGCTACACCTTC
TRBJ2-2	few	.	11	TRBV6-5	CASRMNGELFF	TGTGCCAGCAGGATGAACGGGGAGCTGTTTTTT
TRBJ2-3	.	.	13	TRBV6-1	CASSESTTDTQYF	TGTGCCAGCAGTGAATCCACCACAGATACGCAGTATTTT
TRBJ2-4	.	.	11	TRBV7-2	CASSNANIQYF	TGTGCCAGCAGCAACGCTAACATTCAGTACTTC
TRBJ2-4	few	TRBD2	12	TRBV12-3/TRBV12-4	CASSQAGTSQYF	TGTGCCAGCAGTCAAGCCGGGACTAGTCAGTACTTC
TRBJ2-1	.	.	15	TRBV15	CATSRTGSSYNEQFF	TGTGCCACCAGCAGAACAGGGAGCTCCTACAATGAGCAGTTCTTC
TRBJ2-1	few	.	12	TRBV6-1	CASTLKFNEQFF	TGTGCCAGCACCCTCAAATTCAATGAGCAGTTCTTC
TRBJ2-2	.	TRBD2	16	TRBV7-7	CASSLAVRGGPGELFF	TGTGCTAGCAGCTTGGCAGTACGCGGGGGTCCCGGGGAGCTGTTTTTT
TRBJ1-5	few	.	15	TRBV7-2	CASSRGGMMDQPQHF	TGTGCCAGCAGCCGAGGAGGAATGATGGATCAGCCCCAGCATTTT
TRBJ2-2	many	.	13	TRBV9	CASSGEPTGELFF	TGTGCCAGCAGCGGAGAGCCGACCGGGGAGCTGTTTTTT
TRBJ2-7	.	.	15	TRBV20-1	CSARGRRGLPNEQYF	TGCAGTGCTAGAGGGCGTAGGGGCCTCCCGAACGAGCAGTACTTC
TRBJ2-1	.	TRBD2	16	TRBV20-1	CSARLLAGGGYNEQFF	TGCAGTGCTAGGTTACTAGCGGGGGGCGGTTACAATGAGCAGTTCTTC
TRBJ2-3	.	.	9	TRBV20-1	CSAGPRQYF	TGCAGTGCGGGACCGAGGCAGTATTTT
TRBJ2-1	.	TRBD2	16	TRBV5-1	CASSLLLAGGQDEQFF	TGCGCCAGCAGCTTGCTACTAGCGGGGGGGCAGGATGAGCAGTTCTTC
TRBJ2-1	.	.	15	TRBV6-5	CASRRSVDSYNEQFF	TGTGCCAGCAGACGTAGCGTCGACTCCTACAATGAGCAGTTCTTC
TRBJ2-1	.	TRBD2	13	TRBV5-1	CASSLSGGGEQFF	TGCGCCAGCAGCCTTTCCGGGGGGGGTGAGCAGTTCTTC
TRBJ2-1	few	TRBD2	16	TRBV4-3	CASSQKKGDYDNEQFF	TGCGCCAGCAGCCAAAAAAAAGGGGACTACGATAATGAGCAGTTCTTC
TRBJ1-5	.	TRBD1	15	TRBV6-6	CASSYPGTGLQPQHF	TGTGCCAGCAGTTACCCCGGGACAGGGCTCCAGCCCCAGCATTTT
TRBJ2-1	.	.	16	TRBV6-2/TRBV6-3	CASCPLLVNTYNEQFF	TGTGCCAGCTGCCCACTTTTGGTAAACACCTACAATGAGCAGTTCTTC
TRBJ1-1	.	.	18	TRBV12-3/TRBV12-4	CASTLRHLGGEVNTEAFF	TGTGCCAGCACCCTCCGGCATCTTGGGGGGGAGGTGAACACTGAAGCTTTCTTT
TRBJ2-5	many	TRBD2	16	TRBV9	CASSAGLAGGIETQYF	TGTGCCAGCAGCGCCGGACTAGCGGGGGGCATAGAGACCCAGTACTTC
TRBJ2-2	many	.	15	TRBV5-1	CASSLGDWNTGELFF	TGCGCCAGCAGCTTGGGAGACTGGAACACCGGGGAGCTGTTTTTT
TRBJ2-3	.	.	11	TRBV12-3/TRBV12-4	CASSPYTEQYF	TGTGCCAGCAGCCCTTATACTGAGCAGTATTTT
TRBJ1-2	.	.	13	TRBV9	CVSSVAGSYGYTF	TGTGTCAGCAGCGTAGCAGGGAGCTATGGCTACACCTTC
TRBJ2-3	few	.	13	TRBV6-1	CASSEGLGDTQYF	TGTGCCAGCAGTGAAGGTTTGGGGGATACGCAGTATTTT
TRBJ1-5	.	.	13	TRBV6-5	CASSNTGGQPQHF	TGTGCCAGCAGCAACACCGGGGGTCAGCCCCAGCATTTT
TRBJ1-4	.	.	15	TRBV12-3/TRBV12-4	CASSFGILDDEKLFF	TGTGCCAGCAGTTTTGGGATATTGGACGATGAAAAACTGTTTTTT
TRBJ2-5	few	.	14	TRBV7-2	CASSLNWDTGTQYF	TGTGCCAGCAGCTTAAATTGGGACACAGGGACCCAGTACTTC
TRBJ1-2	.	.	14	TRBV6-6	CASSYSDRPYGYTF	TGTGCCAGCAGTTACTCGGACCGACCCTATGGCTACACCTTC
TRBJ1-1	.	.	12	TRBV11-2	CASSENRGEAFF	TGTGCCAGCAGCGAAAACCGGGGTGAAGCTTTCTTT
TRBJ2-1	few	TRBD2	17	TRBV29-1	CSVDLVGTSGTYNEQFF	TGCAGCGTTGACTTGGTTGGGACTAGCGGGACCTACAATGAGCAGTTCTTC
TRBJ2-5	.	.	13	TRBV2	CASSAQGQETQYF	TGTGCCAGCAGTGCACAGGGTCAAGAGACCCAGTACTTC
TRBJ2-7	many	.	13	TRBV7-2	CASSNRDGYEQYF	TGTGCCAGCAGCAACCGGGACGGCTACGAGCAGTACTTC
TRBJ1-1	.	TRBD1	14	TRBV11-2	CASCHRGPNTEAFF	TGTGCCAGCTGTCACAGGGGGCCGAACACTGAAGCTTTCTTT
TRBJ2-5	many	TRBD2	16	TRBV11-3	CASSRRTSGSIETQYF	TGTGCCAGCAGTCGAAGGACTAGCGGGAGTATAGAGACCCAGTACTTC
TRBJ2-6	many	TRBD1	17	TRBV5-6	CASSSLTGGSGANVLTF	TGTGCCAGCAGCTCCCTTACAGGGGGCTCTGGGGCCAACGTCCTGACTTTC
TRBJ2-1	many	TRBD1	16	TRBV5-1	CASSWTGDSSYNEQFF	TGCGCCAGCAGTTGGACAGGGGATTCGTCCTACAATGAGCAGTTCTTC
TRBJ1-4	.	.	16	TRBV4-3	CASSQYPGATNEKLFF	TGCGCCAGCAGCCAGTATCCCGGGGCTACTAATGAAAAACTGTTTTTT
TRBJ1-4	.	.	14	TRBV7-2	CASSSDGTNERLFF	TGTGCCAGCAGCTCAGACGGGACTAACGAAAGACTGTTTTTT
TRBJ2-2	many	TRBD2	17	TRBV9	CASSGGLAGAVTGELFF	TGTGCCAGCAGCGGCGGACTAGCGGGGGCGGTCACCGGGGAGCTGTTTTTT
TRBJ1-3	once	.	15	TRBV7-2	CASSLTAGAGNTIYF	TGTGCCAGCAGCTTAACGGCAGGGGCTGGAAACACCATATATTTT
TRBJ1-6	.	.	13	TRBV6-2/TRBV6-3	CASASGVNSPLHF	TGTGCCAGCGCAAGCGGAGTGAATTCACCCCTCCACTTT
TRBJ1-5	many	.	13	TRBV20-1	CSALDTPSQPQHF	TGCAGTGCCTTGGACACTCCCAGTCAGCCCCAGCATTTT
TRBJ2-7	few	TRBD2	16	TRBV10-3	CAISRAGGTGGYEQYF	TGTGCCATCAGTAGGGCCGGGGGGACCGGGGGCTACGAGCAGTACTTC